This T cell receptor beta chain was sequenced for a study of blood T cell repertoires in COVID-19 (dated by TCRdb to 2020 to 2022). For the study in its entirety: Samples from collaborators originated in the United States, Italy and Spain and spanned both the acute and convalescent phases of COVID-19. The dataset comprised deeply sampled blood TCRbeta repertoires from subjects exposed to, actively infected with, or recovered from COVID-19. The repertoires were released in a freely available public database intended as a resource for research on the immune response to SARS-CoV-2. Nearly every sample came with metadata listing a de-identified subject ID, COVID-19 status, age in years and sex. Where available, HLA class I and class II types were obtained from metadata supplied by the sample provider rather than from assay-based typing. The material from the prospective study consisted of cDNA or gDNA derived from T cells, B-cell-depleted T cells, or PBMCs. The samples were drawn from the first 160 participants of the ongoing ImmuneRACE study and from some 1,300 subjects provided by 6 global collaborators. Study-wide conclusions, independent of this receptor: The amount of clinical and demographic metadata varied by source and participant and was provided uncurated.

The germline V gene provides CDR1 KGHSH and CDR2 LQKENI. There are 14 amino acids in the CDR3, from cysteine to phenylalanine inclusive. CDR3 DNA is the only sequence kept; it has 42 bases, read in frame from the first base. Between the V and J ends, shortened by 0 bases and 5 bases respectively, the junction contains 8 bases. TCRbeta CDR3 regions were amplified from genomic DNA using the immunoSEQ Assay, a bias-controlled multiplex PCR. The authors' pipeline ran thus. The number of nucleated cells in each sample was estimated by amplification of reference gene primers within the assay. Sequence reads were collapsed and filtered to measure the absolute abundance of every unique TCRbeta CDR3 rearrangement. For each sample, productive Simpson clonality was calculated as the square root of Simpson's diversity index across productive rearrangements. The clones in this table, taken by TCRdb from immuneACCESS, are in-frame only. Not every clone is retained; where verified, under half of the shortfall comes from an unresolved V gene, and the cause of the rest is unknown. That table furnishes V, J and clone size, whereas the DNA furnished D and trimming. This sample lists around 150,000 clones; less than 85% were detected once. The ten largest account for under 9.5% of the sample.

Whole blood was collected in K2EDTA tubes by collaborating institutions according to the institutions' own protocols. For TCRbeta analysis, collaborators shipped samples as frozen whole blood, isolated PBMCs, or DNA extracted from either of those sample types. Worth noting for this clone: The antigen this receptor binds is unknown. The record has no base qualities; no much larger clone is one base away.

The chain links TRBV18 with TRBJ2-1; the best D guess is TRBD1, with 6 bases matching. This clonotype was sampled from a woman over 75 in a cohort sampled during active or convalescent COVID-19. Material: peripheral blood. This receptor carries the CDR3 CASSPPYRDNEQFF. The sequenced DNA is TGTGCCAGCTCACCACCGTACAGGGACAATGAGCAGTTCTTC.